This T cell receptor beta chain appears in the sequencing data of a study of blood T cell repertoires in COVID-19. Overall study: The United States, Italy and Spain provided the acute and convalescent COVID-19 samples. Sources were T cells, B-cell-depleted T cells, or PBMCs; the material itself was cDNA or gDNA.

This clone was found once. In the authors' workflow: Reference gene primer amplification yielded estimated nucleated cell counts. Data came from immunoSEQ multiplex PCR; TCRdb stores just in-frame clones and leaves some out. V, J and clone size are taken as reported in that table, and D and trimming were inferred from the DNA itself. The data show approximately 150,000 clones, around 89% seen once. The CDR3 contains 13 residues. Germline-derived CDR1 and CDR2 are MNHEY and SVGEGT. V was shortened by 4 bases and J by 4 bases, with 11 bases between the two germline ends. The clonotype comes from a man in his fifties or sixties with active or convalescent COVID-19. The sequenced sample was peripheral blood. The chain has TRBV6-2 or TRBV6-3 and TRBJ2-7; D might be TRBD1 (5 bases). CDR3 in amino acids: CASSSGRQYEQYF. DNA for the CDR3: TGTGCCAGCAGTTCCGGACGACAGTACGAGCAGTACTTC.